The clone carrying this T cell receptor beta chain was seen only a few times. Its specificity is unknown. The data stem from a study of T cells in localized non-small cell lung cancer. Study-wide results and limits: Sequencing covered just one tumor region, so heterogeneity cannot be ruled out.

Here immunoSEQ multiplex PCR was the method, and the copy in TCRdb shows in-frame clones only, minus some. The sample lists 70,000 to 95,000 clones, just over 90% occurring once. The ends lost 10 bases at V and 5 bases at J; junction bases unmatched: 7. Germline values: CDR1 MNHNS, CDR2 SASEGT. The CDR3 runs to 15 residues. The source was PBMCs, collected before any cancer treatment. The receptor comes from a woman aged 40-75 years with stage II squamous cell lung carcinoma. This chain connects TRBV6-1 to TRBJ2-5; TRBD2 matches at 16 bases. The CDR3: CAIQGLAGGAETQYF. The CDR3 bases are TGTGCCATACAGGGACTAGCGGGAGGGGCGGAGACCCAGTACTTC.